The 8 T cell receptor beta chains below were found in one sample sequenced in a study of T cell responses to AZD1222 COVID-19 vaccine (dated by TCRdb to 2020 to 2022). Receptors were amplified or captured by the immunoSEQ multiplex PCR assay. This immuneACCESS table, as held by TCRdb, lists in-frame sequences with V and J called but not all clones. Of the missing ones, under half trace to an unresolved V gene in checked studies; the others have no known cause. The sample contains about 150,000 clones, about nine tenths of them found a single time. Less than 2% of the sample is in the top ten clones. The sample's time point, from its label and the paper: baseline before first vaccination. Sequenced material: peripheral blood, taken on day 0 of AZD1222 vaccination. The receptors were sampled from an adult in good health.

Only a few counts were recorded for this clone. The chain links TRBV5-1 to TRBJ1-1; tentatively, D is TRBD1 (5 bases). V lost 3 bases to trimming and J lost 6 bases, with 9 bases between them. This CDR3 has 12 amino acids. The germline gives CDR1 SGHRS, CDR2 YFSETQ. CDR3 residues: CASSSAGAEAFF. CDR3 nucleotide sequence: TGCGCCAGCAGCTCGGCGGGGGCTGAAGCTTTCTTT. The complete variable domain, with remaining parts taken from reference TRBV5-1 and TRBJ1-1, reads KAGVTQTPRYLIKTRGQQVTLSCSPISGHRSVSWYQQTPGQGLQFLFEYFSETQRNKGNFPGRFSGRQFSNSRSEMNVSTLELGDSALYLCASSSAGAEAFFGQGTRLTVV.

V and J are TRBV2 and TRBJ1-1; D is unclear. The CDR3 is 13 residues long. In germline, CDR1 is SNHLY, CDR2 FYNNEI. Trimming removed 5 bases at V and 2 bases at J, with 9 bases between. CDR3 residues: CASSPLVNTEAFF. CDR3 DNA sequence: TGTGCCAGCAGTCCTCTAGTCAACACTGAAGCTTTCTTT.

The CDR3 region is CASSFVGQGARNGYTF. DNA of the CDR3: TGTGCCAGCAGTTTTGTCGGACAGGGGGCGCGTAATGGCTACACCTTC. V usage is TRBV27 and J usage is TRBJ1-2; 11 nucleotides line up with TRBD1. V gave up 3 bases and J gave up 6 bases; unmatched junction bases: 9. The CDR3 has 16 amino acids. CDR1 is MNHEY and CDR2 is SMNVEV in the germline V gene (reference sequence).

The J gene is TRBJ2-1, the V gene TRBV5-1; 10 nucleotides match TRBD2. The CDR3 sequence is 15 residues long. CDR1 is SGHRS, CDR2 YFSETQ, per germline. V shed 4 bases, J shed 4 bases, and the junction held 5 bases outside the gene matches. CDR3 DNA sequence: TGCGCCAGCAGCCAGCGGGAGGGACGGTACAATGAGCAGTTCTTC. Translation gives CASSQREGRYNEQFF.

The chain employs TRBV6-2 or TRBV6-3 and TRBJ2-1; possible D gene TRBD2, 5 bases. The CDR3 extends over 18 amino acids. The V gene lost 0 bases and the J gene lost 0 bases, with 15 bases spanning the gap. Germline V gene sequence: CDR1 MNHEY, CDR2 SVGEGT. In DNA, the CDR3 is TGTGCCAGCAGTTACTCGACTATGGCCCCAAGCTCCTACAATGAGCAGTTCTTC. Its protein product is CASSYSTMAPSSYNEQFF.

This sequence joins TRBV11-2 and TRBJ2-2, with D possibly being TRBD2 (6 bases). Germline V gene sequence: CDR1 SGHAT, CDR2 FQNNGV. This CDR3 comprises 16 residues. The V gene lost 7 bases and the J gene lost 7 bases, with 22 bases spanning the gap. The CDR3 sequence is CASTSWGELTNGELFF. The DNA for the CDR3 is TGTGCCAGCACCTCCTGGGGGGAGCTTACCAACGGGGAGCTGTTTTTT.

Worth noting for this clone: One junction end does not reproduce the germline sequence, and a read error may be involved. The chain employs TRBV27 and TRBJ1-1; tentative D call: TRBD1 (5 bases). Germline V gene data show CDR1 as MNHEY and CDR2 as SMNVEV (reference sequence). The CDR3 is made up of 13 amino acids. The DNA for the CDR3 is TGTGCCAGCAGCTTATCCGGGGGATTAGAAGCTTTCTTT. Translation: CASSLSGGLEAFF.

The V and J genes are TRBV27 and TRBJ2-3; 8 nucleotides agree with TRBD2. V shed 3 bases and J 4 bases; nucleotides not matched to a gene: 3. The CDR3 has 14 residues. The germline V gene encodes CDR1 MNHEY and CDR2 SMNVEV (reference sequence). The chain's CDR3 is CASSFAGGADTQYF. Here the CDR3 DNA reads TGTGCCAGCAGTTTTGCGGGAGGAGCAGATACGCAGTATTTT.